Presented here are 30 T cell receptor beta chains from one specimen sequenced in a study of T cell responses to AZD1222 COVID-19 vaccine. This table comes from immunoSEQ multiplex PCR, and its TCRdb copy is limited to in-frame clones, with some not included. The data contain around 190,000 clones, almost 95% of them singletons. Sequenced here: peripheral blood, sampled on day 0 of AZD1222 vaccination. These receptors originate from an adult in good health.

This chain links TRBV3-1 (or the pseudogene TRBV3-2) with TRBJ2-3; TRBD2 aligns across 9 bases. CDR1 is LGHDT, CDR2 YNNKEL, per germline (reference sequence). V dropped 0 bases and J dropped 10; count of bases not matched to a gene: 11. The CDR3 totals 16 residues. The CDR3 loop is CASSQDPSLAGEAQYF. In nucleotides, the CDR3 is TGTGCCAGCAGCCAAGACCCTTCACTAGCGGGCGAGGCGCAGTATTTT.

V gene TRBV3-1 (or the pseudogene TRBV3-2) combines with J gene TRBJ2-1; D may be TRBD2 (5 bases). Germline V lookup: CDR1 LGHDT, CDR2 YNNKEL (reference sequence). The germline V and J ends were trimmed by 4 bases and 10 bases, with 11 bases remaining between them. The CDR3 has 12 amino acids. The CDR3: CASSLARGEQFF. CDR3 nucleotides: TGTGCCAGCAGCCTGGCCCGCGGGGAGCAGTTCTTC.

For this clone: Other DNA sequences of this sample code for an identical CDR3. The chain is built from TRBV7-3 and TRBJ1-1; D ambiguous. CDR1 is SGHTA and CDR2 is FQGTGA in the germline V gene. Between the trimmed V and J ends, which lost 0 bases and 0 bases, there was a span of 2 bases. The CDR3 consists of 13 residues. The CDR3 loop reads CASSLTLNTEAFF. In nucleotides, the CDR3 is TGTGCCAGCAGCTTAACCCTGAACACTGAAGCTTTCTTT.

The CDR3 loop is CASRPGGRWSNQPQHF. Written as DNA, the CDR3 is TGTGCCAGCAGGCCCGGTGGACGCTGGAGCAATCAGCCCCAGCATTTT. V is TRBV5-5 and J is TRBJ1-5; D gene unclear. Germline V gene sequence: CDR1 SGHKS, CDR2 YYEKEE (reference sequence). The CDR3 has 16 residues. V lost 5 bases to trimming and J lost 1 base, with 16 bases between them.

The V and J genes are TRBV18 and TRBJ2-5, with D possibly being TRBD1 (6 bases). Germline lookup yields CDR1 KGHSH and CDR2 LQKENI. The CDR3 is made up of 13 amino acids. V lost 5 bases and J lost 1, with 8 bases in between. CDR3 loop: CASSGTLQETQYF. The CDR3 nucleotides read TGTGCCAGCTCAGGGACACTCCAAGAGACCCAGTACTTC.

The chain couples TRBV7-8 to TRBJ1-2, with unresolved D. Germline loops: CDR1 SGHVS, CDR2 FQNEAQ. The CDR3 loop spans 14 amino acids. Trimming took 1 base from V and 8 from J, leaving 14 bases between them. CDR3 DNA: TGTGCCAGCAGCTTAGTGCCCTTCCTGGGGGGCTACACCTTC. Translating it yields CASSLVPFLGGYTF.

In DNA form, the CDR3 reads TGTGCCAGTAGTATAGATGGGAGTGGTCCTAATAGCAATCAGCCCCAGCATTTT. Protein product: CASSIDGSGPNSNQPQHF. V and J are TRBV19 and TRBJ1-5; D is unresolved. The CDR3 is 18 residues long. Germline V gives CDR1 LNHDA, CDR2 SQIVND (reference sequence). With 0 bases removed from V and 0 bases from J, the gap between germline ends came to 15 bases.

Details on this clone: Additional DNA sequences in this sample encode the identical CDR3. The chain is built from TRBV3-1 (or the pseudogene TRBV3-2) and TRBJ1-1; D uncertain. The CDR3 totals 14 residues. Germline lookup yields CDR1 LGHDT and CDR2 YNNKEL (reference sequence). Deletions cut 1 base from V and 1 base from J, with 7 bases between. The CDR3 region has the DNA TGTGCCAGCAGCCAAGTACCCGGGAACACTGAAGCTTTCTTT. Translated, it gives CASSQVPGNTEAFF.

This clone has just one count. The genes are TRBV6-1 and TRBJ1-2; D is undetermined. Germline loops: CDR1 MNHNS, CDR2 SASEGT. The CDR3 has 14 residues. Trimming left V 1 base short and J 1 base short, with 7 bases between. DNA for the CDR3: TGTGCCAGCAGTGAAGGGAAGGGTAACTATGGCTACACCTTC. It translates to CASSEGKGNYGYTF.

The chain has TRBV20-1 and TRBJ2-1; D gene uncertain. The germline CDR1 and CDR2 sequences are DFQATT and SNEGSKA (reference sequence). Trimming left V 3 bases short and J 0 bases short, with 9 bases between. This CDR3 is 14 amino acids long. This CDR3 reads CSASRPSSYNEQFF. The CDR3 region has the DNA TGCAGTGCTAGTCGGCCTAGCTCCTACAATGAGCAGTTCTTC.

This clone was seen a few times. The chain recombines TRBV6-1 with TRBJ1-5; 7 bases line up with TRBD1. J was trimmed by 7 bases and V by 3 bases; bases with no gene match: 3. The CDR3 has 13 amino acids. Germline CDR1 reads MNHNS; CDR2 reads SASEGT. Here the CDR3 reads CASSDARGQPQHF. Here the CDR3 DNA reads TGTGCCAGCAGTGATGCCAGGGGGCAGCCCCAGCATTTT.

The genes are TRBV7-3 and TRBJ2-2, with D perhaps TRBD2 (6 bases). CDR1 SGHTA and CDR2 FQGTGA come from the germline V gene. The CDR3 is made up of 16 amino acids. V was trimmed by 5 bases and J by 5 bases, leaving 18 bases between them. CDR3 DNA sequence: TGTGCCAGCAGCCACCACTTGCGGGGACCGACCGGGGAGCTGTTTTTT. It encodes CASSHHLRGPTGELFF.

This chain connects TRBV7-2 to TRBJ2-1, with 7 bases fitting TRBD1. The length of the CDR3 is 15 residues. Germline V gives CDR1 SGHTA, CDR2 FQGNSA. Trimming at V came to 8 bases and at J to 6 bases, leaving 13 bases not matched to a gene. The CDR3 DNA sequence: TGTGCCAGCCTTCACTCCGGGACAGTGGGCAATGAGCAGTTCTTC. Encoded protein: CASLHSGTVGNEQFF.

This clone was seen only a few times. CDR3 DNA sequence: TGCGCCAGCAGCTTGGGAGAAGCAAGGGGCGGGGAGCTGTTTTTT. Translation gives CASSLGEARGGELFF. The gene calls are TRBV5-1 and TRBJ2-2; D is possibly TRBD1 (5 bases). In germline, CDR1 is SGHRS, CDR2 YFSETQ. The CDR3 has 15 amino acids. V was pared by 0 bases and J by 7 bases, with 13 bases between. Full variable domain (remainder filled in from reference TRBV5-1 and TRBJ2-2): KAGVTQTPRYLIKTRGQQVTLSCSPISGHRSVSWYQQTPGQGLQFLFEYFSETQRNKGNFPGRFSGRQFSNSRSEMNVSTLELGDSALYLCASSLGEARGGELFFGEGSRLTVL.

The V call is TRBV6-5, the J call TRBJ1-4, with 9 nucleotides matching TRBD1. V was pared by 6 bases and J by 6 bases, with 5 bases of the junction left unmatched. This CDR3 spans 14 amino acids. Per the germline V gene, CDR1 is MNHEY and CDR2 is SVGAGI. The chain's CDR3 is CASSRGQGYEKLFF. In nucleotides, the CDR3 is TGTGCCAGCAGCCGAGGACAGGGGTATGAAAAACTGTTTTTT.

The V gene is TRBV5-1, the J gene TRBJ2-5; tentative D call: TRBD1 (7 bases). V was trimmed by 3 bases and J by 5 bases, leaving 14 bases between them. The CDR3 length is 14 residues. Germline V CDR1 and CDR2: SGHRS, YFSETQ. CDR3 in amino acids: CASSSGGRGETQYF. CDR3 DNA sequence: TGCGCCAGCAGCTCAGGGGGGCGAGGGGAGACCCAGTACTTC.

The chain's CDR3 is CASSQDRSNYGYTF. The CDR3 coding sequence is TGTGCCAGCAGCCAAGACAGGTCAAACTATGGCTACACCTTC. The J gene is TRBJ1-2, the V gene TRBV5-4; maybe TRBD1 (6 bases). The CDR3 contains 14 residues. The germline gives CDR1 SGHNT, CDR2 YYREEE (reference sequence). Trimming pared 4 bases from V and 2 bases from J, leaving 12 bases between.

This chain connects TRBV4-2 to TRBJ1-1; D is undetermined. This CDR3 has 14 amino acids. The germline CDR1 and CDR2 sequences are LGHNA and YNFKEQ. The germline V and J ends were trimmed by 0 bases and 5 bases, with 10 bases remaining between them. The DNA for the CDR3 is TGTGCCAGCAGCCAAGATGTGCGTAAGACTGAAGCTTTCTTT. The encoded protein is CASSQDVRKTEAFF.

V is TRBV11-2 and J is TRBJ1-1, with 8 bases matching TRBD1. V was clipped by 7 bases and J by 8 bases; unmatched bases: 9. Germline loops: CDR1 SGHAT, CDR2 FQNNGV. The CDR3 length is 13 residues. For the CDR3, the DNA is TGTGCCAGCACCATCAGACAGGGGCAGGAAGCTTTCTTT. Translating it yields CASTIRQGQEAFF.

This chain uses TRBV4-3 with TRBJ1-2, with no clear D. CDR3 length: 15 amino acids. Germline lookup yields CDR1 LGHNA and CDR2 YSLEER. Deletions cut 0 bases from V and 0 bases from J, with 8 bases between. The CDR3: CASSQDLFPNYGYTF. CDR3 in DNA: TGCGCCAGCAGCCAAGATTTGTTTCCTAACTATGGCTACACCTTC.

This clone has only one observation. V usage is TRBV19 and J usage is TRBJ2-7; 9 bases line up with TRBD1. V lost 0 bases, J lost 5 bases, and 14 bases stayed unmatched. The length of the CDR3 is 18 residues. Germline V gene lookup returns CDR1 LNHDA and CDR2 SQIVND (reference sequence). The CDR3 bases are TGTGCCAGTAGTATAGATCTATTGATGGGACAGGGTACCCACGAGCAGTACTTC. This codes for CASSIDLLMGQGTHEQYF.

This clone was seen a handful of times. The rearrangement links TRBV3-1 (or the pseudogene TRBV3-2) to TRBJ1-1; D call uncertain. CDR1 and CDR2 (germline): LGHDT, YNNKEL (reference sequence). CDR3 length: 13 residues. The ends were cut back, 0 bases at V and 6 bases at J, with 8 bases in the middle. The CDR3: CASSQERRSEAFF. The CDR3 region has the DNA TGTGCCAGCAGCCAAGAAAGGCGTTCTGAAGCTTTCTTT.

About this clone: The junction does not match germline at one end; this may be a read error. The V gene is TRBV15, the J gene TRBJ1-1; D may be TRBD1 (5 bases). This CDR3 spans 14 amino acids. Germline V gene sequence: CDR1 LNHNV, CDR2 YYDKDF (reference sequence). This chain's CDR3 is CATSRSPGRSEVFF. CDR3 DNA: TGTGCCACCAGCAGATCGCCAGGGCGCTCTGAAGTTTTCTTT.

CDR3: CASSLLGGKAFF. CDR3 DNA sequence: TGTGCCAGCAGTTTATTAGGAGGAAAAGCTTTCTTT. V is TRBV28 and J is TRBJ1-1, with unresolved D. Trimming took 1 base from V and 9 from J, leaving 9 bases between them. The CDR3 is 12 amino acids. Germline CDR1 is MDHEN and CDR2 is SYDVKM.

This sequence joins TRBV7-8 and TRBJ1-2, with a weak D call TRBD1 (5 bases). The CDR3 runs to 16 residues. Per the germline V gene, CDR1 is SGHVS and CDR2 is FQNEAQ. Trimming stripped 3 bases from V and 0 bases from J, with 14 bases between. The CDR3 DNA reads TGTGCCAGCAGCTTTTTCGGGACGCCGGCTAACTATGGCTACACCTTC. Translating gives CASSFFGTPANYGYTF.

CDR3 sequence reads: CASSLLRAGRVGTEAFF. DNA for the CDR3: TGTGCCAGCAGCTTGCTTCGAGCGGGCAGGGTAGGGACTGAAGCTTTCTTT. The chain combines TRBV7-8 with TRBJ1-1; a possible D gene is TRBD1 (5 bases). V shed 3 bases and J shed 5 bases, with 22 bases lying between them. The CDR3 loop spans 17 amino acids. Germline loops: CDR1 SGHVS, CDR2 FQNEAQ.

This chain connects TRBV6-5 to TRBJ2-7, with D perhaps matching TRBD2 (7 bases). V gave up 0 bases and J gave up 2 bases, with 11 bases separating them. This CDR3 region has 15 residues. The germline CDR1 and CDR2 sequences are MNHEY and SVGAGI. The CDR3 DNA reads TGTGCCAGCAGTTACTCGAGGGGGGGCGCCTACGAGCAGTACTTC. It codes for CASSYSRGGAYEQYF.

The rearrangement joins TRBV2 to TRBJ1-1; D unresolved. The CDR3 spans 13 residues. Per the germline V gene, CDR1 is SNHLY and CDR2 is FYNNEI. Trimming stripped 7 bases from V and 1 base from J, with 10 bases between. CDR3 DNA sequence: TGTGCCAGCACACAAGGTGAGAACACTGAAGCTTTCTTT. This translates into CASTQGENTEAFF.

CDR3 protein: CASSIGSANTGELFF. CDR3 bases: TGTGCCAGTAGTATAGGGTCAGCGAACACCGGGGAGCTGTTTTTT. The chain combines TRBV19 with TRBJ2-2; no clear D gene. V was cut by 1 base and J by 0 bases, with 6 bases left in between. This CDR3 region has 15 residues. Germline V gives CDR1 LNHDA, CDR2 SQIVND (reference sequence).

The V and J genes are TRBV3-1 (or the pseudogene TRBV3-2) and TRBJ2-5; 11 nucleotides agree with TRBD2. The germline V gene has CDR1 LGHDT and CDR2 YNNKEL (reference sequence). Losses at the gene ends were 6 bases for V and 4 bases for J; bases not matched to a gene: 10. The CDR3 extends over 16 amino acids. CDR3 sequence (DNA): TGTGCCAGCAGGCAACGACTAGCGGGGACACTAGAGACCCAGTACTTC. Amino acids: CASRQRLAGTLETQYF.